This TCR beta chain originates from a study of T cells in Graves' hyperthyroidism and ophthalmopathy. Investigators excluded patients with uncontrolled infection, other autoimmune disease, pregnancy or lactation. This clonotype was recorded at least ten times. The TCR beta CDR3 regions underwent amplification using RNA transcripts as the source. With the HTBI primer set, the TCR CDR3 went through a first round of RT-PCR. MiXCR was run by TCRdb on the multiplex PCR reads, yielding one entry per CDR3 protein. The sample has hundreds of thousands of distinct CDR3 sequences; around 15% are singletons. Trimming at V came to 3 bases and at J to 5 bases, leaving 11 bases not matched to a gene. This CDR3 is built from 17 residues. The germline gives CDR1 KGHDR, CDR2 SFDVKD.

The TCR was taken from a woman between 45 and 60 years old with Graves' ophthalmopathy. The rearrangement uses TRBV24-1 and TRBJ2-5, with TRBD1 identical over 10 bases. Specimen: blood. Here the CDR3 DNA reads TGTGCCACCAGTGATCCAACCGGGACAGGGGTTGGGGAGACCCAGTACTTC. Its translation is CATSDPTGTGVGETQYF.